This T cell receptor beta chain was recorded in a study of high-grade serous ovarian cancer treatment subgroups. Study-wide context: Samples averaged 14,192 reads and approximately 7,000 unique TCR beta rearrangements. Study results and caveats: Different patients shared almost no repertoire; same-patient tumors shared about 0.11 to 0.79. Repertoire analysis covered CDR3 alone, not CDR1 or CDR2.

This clone was observed a handful of times. Its antigen remains unidentified. The germline V gene encodes CDR1 MNHNY and CDR2 SVGAGI (reference sequence). Trimming removed 0 bases from V and 0 bases from J, with 5 bases in between. The CDR3 has 14 amino acids. The data were produced by immunoSEQ multiplex PCR, yet TCRdb's version contains in-frame clones alone and is incomplete. Of 7,600 or so clones in the sample, around 72% were seen once. Tumor samples were taken before definitive surgery or chemotherapy. This sequence joins TRBV6-6 and TRBJ1-2, with a possible D match to TRBD1 (5 bases). The specimen was tumor tissue. The sequence was obtained from a human donor with high-grade serous ovarian cancer. CDR3 amino acids: CASSYSDTNYGYTF. CDR3 nucleotide sequence: TGTGCCAGCAGTTACTCGGACACTAACTATGGCTACACCTTC.